The 29 T cell receptor beta chains given below trace back to one sample, sequenced in a study of prognosis after radiotherapy for stage I lung cancer (dated by TCRdb to 2020 to 2023). The data were produced on an Illumina HiSeq 3000. Two rounds of multiplex PCR were used to amplify the TCR beta CDR3 region from genomic DNA. The first PCR round used primers specific to each TRBV and TRBJ gene, with sequences filed in Chinese patent CN105087789A. TCRdb reran the public reads through fastp at Q25 and MiXCR, keeping productive beta chains. Rows merge per CDR3 protein into single entries with the most common DNA and genes. Here the sample has approximately 17,000 distinct CDR3 sequences; about 44% occur a single time. Approximately 44% of the sample belongs to the ten largest clones. The sequencing used PBMCs, collected before or after stereotactic body radiation therapy (not recorded which). The receptors here all came from a donor over 45 with non-small cell lung cancer.

This clonotype was seen repeatedly, ten times or more. The chain joins TRBV6-5 to TRBJ1-2; no reliable D call. V lost 4 bases and J lost 1, with 13 bases in between. The germline gives CDR1 MNHEY, CDR2 SVGAGI. The CDR3 runs to 15 residues. Written as DNA, the CDR3 is TGTGCCAGCAGTTCCCAACCGGGAGTTAACTATGGCTACACCTTC. Amino acids: CASSSQPGVNYGYTF.

This clonotype was counted at least ten times. This chain's CDR3 is CASSLQGAEFDEQFF. The CDR3 nucleotides read TGTGCCAGCAGTTTGCAGGGGGCGGAATTTGATGAGCAGTTCTTC. The chain carries TRBV12-3 or TRBV12-4 and TRBJ2-1; 8 nucleotides line up with TRBD1. The CDR3 spans 15 residues. Germline trimming cut 3 bases from V and 8 bases from J; bases unmatched to any gene: 9.

This sequence joins TRBV20-1 and TRBJ1-6; 7 nucleotides match TRBD1. J was trimmed by 7 bases and V by 3 bases; bases with no gene match: 3. From germline, CDR1 is DFQATT and CDR2 SNEGSKA (reference sequence). The CDR3 spans 13 residues. CDR3: CSAREQGNSPLHF. For the CDR3, the DNA is TGCAGTGCTAGGGAACAGGGGAATTCACCCCTCCACTTT.

Comment on this clonotype: A much larger clone differs by one base, so this may be a read error. The CDR3 here is CASSGRRTPNEKLFF. Here the CDR3 DNA reads TGTGCCAGCAGTGGCCGCAGGACACCTAATGAAAAACTGTTTTTT. The genes are TRBV2 and TRBJ1-4, with D tentatively TRBD1 (5 bases). From germline, CDR1 is SNHLY and CDR2 FYNNEI. This CDR3 spans 15 amino acids. Trimming took off 4 bases at V and 3 bases at J, with 12 bases between the two ends.

The sample holds many counts of this clonotype. A clone one base away is much larger, so this may be a read error. The rearrangement links TRBV11-2 to TRBJ2-1; D may be TRBD1 (6 bases). The CDR3 contains 15 residues. The germline gives CDR1 SGHAT, CDR2 FQNNGV. The CDR3 is CASSLIGGAYNEQLF. The CDR3 region has the DNA TGTGCCAGCAGCTTAATAGGGGGTGCTTACAATGAGCAGCTCTTC.

This clonotype was picked up many times. This sequence joins TRBV5-1 and TRBJ1-1; D unclear. V was shortened by 3 bases and J by 1 base, with 10 bases between the two germline ends. Looked up from germline, CDR1 is SGHRS and CDR2 is YFSETQ. The CDR3 totals 14 residues. The CDR3 DNA is TGCGCCAGCAGCTCCCAGATGGCGAACACTGAAGCTTTCTTT. Translation: CASSSQMANTEAFF.

This clonotype has ten or more counts. The genes are TRBV11-2 and TRBJ2-3; the match to TRBD1 covers 10 bases. Germline V lookup: CDR1 SGHAT, CDR2 FQNNGV. V lost 4 bases and J lost 4; bases outside the gene matches: 5. The CDR3 consists of 15 residues. The CDR3, as DNA: TGTGCCAGCAGCTCCGGGACAGGGGACGCAGATACGCAGTATTTT. Encoded protein: CASSSGTGDADTQYF.

This rearrangement joins TRBV12-3 or TRBV12-4 to TRBJ1-2; D may be TRBD1 (5 bases). CDR3 length: 15 amino acids. V shed 2 bases and J shed 3 bases, with 13 bases lying between them. CDR3 DNA: TGTGCCAGCAGTTTACAGGGTTGGGAGTACTATGGCTACACCTTC. Protein: CASSLQGWEYYGYTF.

This clonotype has at least ten counts. The chain couples TRBV5-1 to TRBJ2-3; D is possibly TRBD2 (6 bases). From germline, CDR1 is SGHRS and CDR2 YFSETQ. The V and J ends lost 0 bases and 6 bases respectively, with 14 bases between them. This CDR3 comprises 15 residues. The CDR3 region has the DNA TGCGCCAGCAGCTTGGGAACCACCGGAGGGGATACGCAGTATTTT. Protein: CASSLGTTGGDTQYF.

This chain links TRBV5-1 with TRBJ2-7; D call uncertain. V dropped 0 bases and J dropped 3 bases, with 7 bases sitting between them. Germline CDR1 reads SGHRS; CDR2 reads YFSETQ. This CDR3 contains 13 residues. This CDR3 is CASSLDTGYEQYF. CDR3 coding DNA: TGCGCCAGCAGCTTGGATACGGGCTACGAGCAGTACTTC.

This clonotype was found many times. V usage is TRBV5-4 and J usage is TRBJ2-7, with 7 bases matching TRBD1. The CDR3 is made up of 15 amino acids. V was clipped by 4 bases and J by 3 bases; unmatched bases: 10. Germline loops: CDR1 SGHNT, CDR2 YYREEE (reference sequence). The CDR3 loop reads CASSPGTDQDYEQYF. The CDR3 DNA reads as TGTGCCAGCAGCCCCGGGACAGATCAAGACTACGAGCAGTACTTC.

With respect to this clonotype: The junction departs from the called germline gene at one end, perhaps through a read error. The rearrangement links TRBV6-4 to TRBJ2-2; 10 nucleotides align to TRBD1. This CDR3 is built from 16 residues. The V gene's germline CDR1 is MRHNA and CDR2 SNTAGT. Here the CDR3 reads CASSYSGTGDTGELFF. The CDR3 DNA reads TGTGCCAGCAGTTACTCCGGGACAGGGGACACCGGGGAGCTGTTTTTT.

This clonotype showed up many times. This chain connects TRBV20-1 to TRBJ1-1; 8 nucleotides align to TRBD1. Germline lookup yields CDR1 DFQATT and CDR2 SNEGSKA (reference sequence). Losses at the gene ends were 7 bases for V and 4 bases for J; bases not matched to a gene: 5. The CDR3 has 12 amino acids. The CDR3 protein is CSGSTGVTEAFF. The CDR3 DNA is TGCAGTGGTTCGACAGGGGTCACTGAAGCTTTCTTT.

In this sample, this clonotype turned up many times. The chain combines TRBV7-9 with TRBJ1-6; 9 bases are a match to TRBD1. Trimming cost V 5 bases and J 6 bases; bases outside gene matches: 5. Germline loops: CDR1 SEHNR, CDR2 FQNEAQ (reference sequence). CDR3 length: 15 residues. The CDR3 coding sequence is TGTGCCAGCAGCGCACCGGGACAGGGTAATTCACCCCTCCACTTT. The encoded protein is CASSAPGQGNSPLHF. The full variable domain, with the rest looked up from reference TRBV7-9 and TRBJ1-6, is DTGVSQNPRHKITKRGQNVTFRCDPISEHNRLYWYRQTLGQGPEFLTYFQNEAQLEKSRLLSDRFSAERPKGSFSTLEIQRTEQGDSAMYLCASSAPGQGNSPLHFGNGTRLTVT.

This clonotype was observed a few times. This could be a read error, since a much larger clone is one nucleotide away. This sequence joins TRBV29-1 and TRBJ2-5; perhaps TRBD2 as D (6 bases). This CDR3 is built from 14 residues. Trimming cost V 6 bases and J 8 bases, with 22 bases left between them. Germline V gives CDR1 SQVTM, CDR2 ANQGSEA. The CDR3 coding sequence is TGCAGCGTGCCCAAGGTGGGCAGGGAGGATACCCAGTACTTC. It translates to CSVPKVGREDTQYF.

About this clonotype: Given the absence of the conserved phenylalanine or tryptophan at the CDR3 end, a read error is likely. The CDR3: CASTLGTTEAFS. The CDR3 bases are TGTGCCAGCACGTTGGGGACCACTGAAGCTTTCTCT. The chain is built from TRBV6-8 and TRBJ1-1; D perhaps matches TRBD1 (5 bases). The CDR3 runs 12 residues. Germline assignment: CDR1 MNHGY and CDR2 SAAAGT. The germline V and J ends were trimmed by 7 bases and 4 bases, with 10 bases remaining between them.

In this sample, this clonotype turned up many times. The CDR3 region is CASSLQSGAHEQFF. The CDR3 DNA reads as TGTGCCAGCAGCTTGCAGTCAGGGGCCCATGAGCAGTTCTTC. The V call is TRBV7-3, the J call TRBJ2-1; the D gene is possibly TRBD1 (6 bases). The CDR3 loop spans 14 amino acids. The germline V gene has CDR1 SGHTA and CDR2 FQGTGA. The V gene lost 3 bases and the J gene lost 8 bases, with 14 bases spanning the gap.

This clonotype was observed many times. V gene TRBV20-1 combines with J gene TRBJ2-7; D is unclear. This CDR3 has 12 amino acids. Germline V gene data show CDR1 as DFQATT and CDR2 as SNEGSKA (reference sequence). The germline V and J ends were trimmed by 2 bases and 5 bases, with 10 bases remaining between them. The CDR3 DNA is TGCAGTGCTAGACTAGTACACCACGAGCAGTACTTC. It is translated as CSARLVHHEQYF.

This clonotype was counted many times. This rearrangement joins TRBV12-3 or TRBV12-4 to TRBJ1-5; D call uncertain. Trimming left V 3 bases short and J 7 bases short, with 16 bases between. The CDR3 is made up of 15 amino acids. CDR3 DNA: TGTGCCAGCAGTTTTGGGGAGACGTACGGGCAGCCCCAGCATTTT. Residues: CASSFGETYGQPQHF.

The chain joins TRBV28 to TRBJ2-2, with D uncertain. CDR1 and CDR2 (germline): MDHEN, SYDVKM. The CDR3 is 15 amino acids. V shed 7 bases and J shed 0 bases, with 12 bases lying between them. In DNA, the CDR3 is TGTGCCAGCACCTCGCGAGTACCGAACACCGGGGAGCTGTTTTTT. Translation: CASTSRVPNTGELFF.

This clonotype is medium-sized by share. CDR3 bases: TGTGCCAGCAGACGAGCGGGAGGGCCCTCGAATGAGCAGTTCTTC. It encodes CASRRAGGPSNEQFF. The chain recombines TRBV28 with TRBJ2-1; TRBD2 matches 10 bases. The CDR3 is 15 residues long. Germline V gene sequence: CDR1 MDHEN, CDR2 SYDVKM. V was pared by 6 bases and J by 7 bases, with 9 bases of the junction left unmatched.

On this clonotype: A far larger clone is only one base removed, so a read error is likely. The rearrangement uses TRBV7-9 and TRBJ2-2; D possibly corresponds to TRBD2 (6 bases). This CDR3 region has 14 residues. CDR1 and CDR2 from the germline V gene are SEHNR and FQNEAQ (reference sequence). The CDR3 loop is CASSFDGGIGELLF. For the CDR3, the DNA is TGTGCCAGCAGCTTTGATGGAGGGATCGGGGAGCTGCTTTTT.

This clonotype was detected only once. A much larger clone is a single base away; this may be a read error. The gene calls are TRBV5-6 and TRBJ2-3; D gene ambiguous. Per germline, CDR1 SGHDT and CDR2 YYEEEE. Trimming cost V 1 base and J 4 bases, with 7 bases left between them. The CDR3 length is 13 residues. CDR3 nucleotides: TGTGCCAGCAGCTTGAGGGTCGCAGATACGCAGTATTTT. It specifies CASSLRVADTQYF.

This clonotype was counted ten times or more. The chain links TRBV2 to TRBJ1-5; D unclear. Germline CDR1 and CDR2: SNHLY and FYNNEI. There are 15 residues in the CDR3. Trimming pared 1 base from V and 9 bases from J, leaving 16 bases between. The CDR3 protein is CASSEDDQPRRPQHF. The CDR3 region has the DNA TGTGCCAGCAGTGAAGATGACCAACCCAGGCGGCCCCAGCATTTT.

The CDR3 protein is CASSPWDRASSGNTIYF. DNA of the CDR3: TGCGCCAGCAGCCCCTGGGACAGGGCCTCCTCTGGAAACACCATATATTTT. This chain uses TRBV4-1 with TRBJ1-3, with 9 bases fitting TRBD1. CDR3 length equals 17 residues. The J segment lost 0 bases and the V segment lost 4 bases, leaving 7 bases of the junction unmatched. Per germline, CDR1 MGHRA and CDR2 YSYEKL.

The rearrangement uses TRBV6-1 and TRBJ2-2; tentatively, D is TRBD2 (5 bases). The germline V gene has CDR1 MNHNS and CDR2 SASEGT. V lost 10 bases to trimming and J lost 6 bases, with 21 bases between them. The CDR3 has 15 amino acids. Here the CDR3 reads CATKIASAGAGELFF. CDR3 sequence (DNA): TGTGCCACCAAAATAGCGTCCGCCGGGGCCGGGGAGCTGTTTTTT.

This clonotype was counted at least ten times. This chain links TRBV9 with TRBJ2-6; D not certain. Between the trimmed V and J ends, which lost 4 bases and 0 bases, there was a span of 8 bases. Germline lookup yields CDR1 SGDLS and CDR2 YYNGEE. CDR3 length: 15 amino acids. Written as DNA, the CDR3 is TGTGCCAGCAGCACTCGAAGCTCTGGGGCCAACGTCCTGACTTTC. As protein: CASSTRSSGANVLTF.

The chain has TRBV6-2 or TRBV6-3 and TRBJ1-6, with D uncertain. Germline CDR1 reads MNHEY; CDR2 reads SVGEGT. The V end lost 5 bases, the J end lost 5 bases, and 16 bases lay between the germline ends. This CDR3 has 16 residues. CDR3 amino acids: CASSDKFHLNNSPLHF. As DNA, the CDR3 is TGTGCCAGCAGTGATAAGTTCCACCTAAATAATTCACCCCTCCACTTT.

Turning to this clonotype: A single base is all that separates this from a far larger clone, so a read error is likely. The CDR3 DNA reads as TGTGCCAGCAGTCTCCCGGTACTAGCGATGTTCTTC. Translated: CASSLPVLAMFF. V usage is TRBV12-3 or TRBV12-4 and J usage is TRBJ2-5; 7 bases align to TRBD2. There are 12 residues in the CDR3.